This TCR beta chain was sequenced during a study of T-cell memory formation after mild COVID-19. Study context: TCR clusters were mostly donor specific. Points from the study as a whole: Later expanders leaned CD4+, whereas day 15 to 85 contracting clones were balanced CD4/CD8. Shrinking CD4+ clones resided mostly in CM and EM, and CD8+ ones in EMRA.

Germline CDR1 reads MNHEY; CDR2 reads SMNVEV (reference sequence). The V and J ends lost 6 bases and 4 bases respectively, with 13 bases between them. This CDR3 region has 14 residues. In its sample, this clonotype was seen a few times. As yet, its antigen is unknown. 5'RACE with constant-segment primers yielded barcoded, UMI-tagged TCR alpha and TCR beta cDNA libraries. Each CDR3 protein is one row after TCRdb ran MiXCR on the 5' RACE reads. In the table there are 350,000 or so distinct CDR3 sequences, 20% to 25% of which are singletons. Sequencing was done on a sample of PBMCs or a T cell subset sorted from them (not recorded which). The rearrangement uses TRBV27 and TRBJ1-5; no firm D call. The clonotype originates from a young man who had mild COVID-19 (a few samples of this study predate the infection). Cell type and time point are not known. The CDR3 region has the DNA TGTGCCAGCAGCTTAACGACTACTAATCAGCCCCAGCATTTT. It yields the protein CASSLTTTNQPQHF.